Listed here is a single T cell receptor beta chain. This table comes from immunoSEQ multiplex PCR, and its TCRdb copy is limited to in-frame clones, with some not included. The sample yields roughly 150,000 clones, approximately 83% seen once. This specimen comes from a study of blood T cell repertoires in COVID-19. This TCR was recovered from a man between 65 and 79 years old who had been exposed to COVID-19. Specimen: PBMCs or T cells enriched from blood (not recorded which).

The CDR3 sequence: CASSLLTTRRGYTF. Here the CDR3 DNA reads TGTGCCAGCAGCTTGTTAACCACGCGGCGGGGCTACACCTTC. The chain links TRBV5-8 to TRBJ1-2; D not resolved. The CDR3 sequence is 14 residues long. Germline loops: CDR1 SGHTS, CDR2 YDEGEE. Trimming removed 1 base from V and 8 bases from J, with 15 bases in between.